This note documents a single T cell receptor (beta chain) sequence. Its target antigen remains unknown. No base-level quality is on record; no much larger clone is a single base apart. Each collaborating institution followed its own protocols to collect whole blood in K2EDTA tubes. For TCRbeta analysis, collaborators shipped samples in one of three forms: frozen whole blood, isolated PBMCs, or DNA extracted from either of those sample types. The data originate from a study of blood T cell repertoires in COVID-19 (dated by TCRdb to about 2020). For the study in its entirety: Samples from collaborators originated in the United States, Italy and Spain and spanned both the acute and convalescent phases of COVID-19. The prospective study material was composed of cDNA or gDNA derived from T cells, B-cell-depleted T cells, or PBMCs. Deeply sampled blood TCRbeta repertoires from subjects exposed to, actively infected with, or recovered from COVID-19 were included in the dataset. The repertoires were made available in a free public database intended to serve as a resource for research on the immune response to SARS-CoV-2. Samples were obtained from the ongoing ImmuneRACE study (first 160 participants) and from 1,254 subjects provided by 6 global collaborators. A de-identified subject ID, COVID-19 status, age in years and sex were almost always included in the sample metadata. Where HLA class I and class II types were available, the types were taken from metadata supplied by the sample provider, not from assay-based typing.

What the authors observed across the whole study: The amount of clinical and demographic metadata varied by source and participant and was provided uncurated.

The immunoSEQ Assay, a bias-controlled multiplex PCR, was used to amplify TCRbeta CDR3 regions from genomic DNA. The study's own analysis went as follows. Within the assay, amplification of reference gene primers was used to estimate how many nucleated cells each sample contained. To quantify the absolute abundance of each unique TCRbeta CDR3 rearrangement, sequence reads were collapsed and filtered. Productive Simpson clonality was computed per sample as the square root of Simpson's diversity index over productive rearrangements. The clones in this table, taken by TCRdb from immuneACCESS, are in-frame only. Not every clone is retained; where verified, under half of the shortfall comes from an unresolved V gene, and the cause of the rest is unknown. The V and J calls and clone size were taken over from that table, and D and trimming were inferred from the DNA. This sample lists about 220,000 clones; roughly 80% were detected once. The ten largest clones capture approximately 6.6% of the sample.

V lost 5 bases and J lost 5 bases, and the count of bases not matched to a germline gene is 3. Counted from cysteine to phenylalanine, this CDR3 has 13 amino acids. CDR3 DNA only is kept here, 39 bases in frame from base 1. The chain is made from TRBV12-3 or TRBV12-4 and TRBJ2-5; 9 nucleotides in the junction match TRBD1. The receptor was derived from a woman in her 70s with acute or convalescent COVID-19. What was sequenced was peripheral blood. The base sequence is TGTGCCAGCAGTCGAGGGACAGGGGAGACCCAGTACTTC. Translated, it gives CASSRGTGETQYF.